Listed below are T cell receptor beta chains from one sample, sequenced in a study of OX40 agonist ivuxolimab in advanced cancers. Profiling relied on immunoSEQ multiplex PCR, and the TCRdb table lists in-frame clones only, not all of them. This table holds 7,500 to 10,000 clones, 80% to 90% found once. Sequencing used CD4+ or CD8+ T cells sorted from blood, obtained in a trial of the OX40 agonist ivuxolimab. These receptor sequences come from an adult with an advanced solid tumor such as melanoma, head and neck, liver or kidney cancer. Both conserved end residues are part of each CDR3. D genes are given only for firm matches. The size of a clone is reported for some rows only, either as once, few or many, or as a class for expanded clones.

j_call d_call v_call clone_size cdr3_aa cdr3_nt
TRBJ1-1 . TRBV20-1 few CSARGEGRAFF TGCAGTGCTAGAGGAGAAGGGAGAGCTTTCTTT
TRBJ2-3 TRBD2 TRBV14 . CASSQVSSGIIPDTQYF TGTGCCAGCAGCCAAGTGTCTAGCGGGATCATCCCAGATACGCAGTATTTT
TRBJ2-2 TRBD1 TRBV14 few CASSQTGQGAIGELFF TGTGCCAGCAGCCAAACGGGACAGGGGGCTATCGGGGAGCTGTTTTTT
TRBJ1-1 TRBD1 TRBV27 . CASSPQRTGGSEAFF TGTGCCAGCAGTCCCCAAAGGACAGGGGGTTCTGAAGCTTTCTTT
TRBJ1-5 TRBD1 TRBV2 . CASSDGGGGQPQHF TGTGCCAGCAGTGACGGAGGGGGCGGCCAGCCCCAGCATTTT
TRBJ1-6 . TRBV20-1 . CSASHNSPLHF TGCAGTGCCAGCCATAATTCACCCCTCCACTTT
TRBJ2-1 . TRBV18 . CASSPLIAGSYNEQFF TGTGCCAGCTCACCGTTAATCGCCGGCTCCTACAATGAGCAGTTCTTC
TRBJ2-1 . TRBV19 once CASSMRGNGRPGEQFF TGTGCCAGTAGTATGAGGGGGAACGGGAGGCCGGGTGAGCAGTTCTTC
TRBJ2-1 . TRBV11-2 . CASSLYGSSYNEQFF TGTGCCAGCAGCCTCTACGGAAGCTCCTACAATGAGCAGTTCTTC
TRBJ2-7 TRBD1 TRBV6-1 . CASTLTGAYEQYF TGTGCCAGCACGCTGACAGGGGCCTACGAGCAGTACTTC
TRBJ2-7 . TRBV28 . CASSLGGTAYEQYF TGTGCCAGCAGTTTAGGGGGGACGGCATACGAGCAGTACTTC
TRBJ1-1 TRBD1 TRBV27 once CASSRDRLSTEAFF TGTGCCAGCAGTCGGGACAGATTGTCCACTGAAGCTTTCTTT
TRBJ2-5 TRBD2 TRBV6-1 . CASRLLAGGEETQYF TGTGCCAGCAGGTTACTAGCGGGAGGGGAAGAGACCCAGTACTTC
TRBJ1-3 . TRBV6-1 . CASSAQSPRFSSENTIYF TGTGCCAGCAGTGCTCAATCCCCCCGTTTTAGTTCGGAAAACACCATATATTTT
TRBJ1-4 TRBD1 TRBV2 . CASSLRGREGKLFF TGTGCCAGCAGCCTTAGGGGGCGGGAAGGAAAACTGTTTTTT
TRBJ2-7 . TRBV2 . CASSEIGRRGEQYF TGTGCCAGCAGTGAAATAGGACGTAGGGGCGAGCAGTACTTC
TRBJ2-1 . TRBV28 once CASSHGLFLSSYNEQFF TGTGCCAGCAGCCACGGACTTTTCCTGAGCTCCTACAATGAGCAGTTCTTC
TRBJ2-1 . TRBV15 few CATSRGDLNNEQFF TGTGCCACCAGCAGAGGGGACCTAAACAATGAGCAGTTCTTC
TRBJ2-1 TRBD1 TRBV9 . CASSAEEGFRDSWNEQFF TGTGCCAGCAGCGCCGAAGAGGGTTTCCGGGACAGCTGGAATGAGCAGTTCTTC
TRBJ1-5 . TRBV28 . CASRNTRDQPQHF TGTGCCAGCCGTAACACGAGGGATCAGCCCCAGCATTTT
TRBJ2-1 TRBD2 TRBV5-6 . CASSPSGRAINEQFF TGTGCCAGCAGCCCTAGCGGGAGGGCCATCAATGAGCAGTTCTTC
TRBJ1-6 TRBD1 TRBV5-4 . CASSLGTGGIQSPLHF TGTGCCAGCAGCTTGGGGACAGGGGGAATTCAGTCACCCCTCCACTTT
TRBJ1-1 . TRBV6-1 . CASSVVNTEAFF TGTGCCAGCAGTGTGGTGAACACTGAAGCTTTCTTT